This TCR beta chain was identified in a study of cytomegalovirus exposure and HLA in healthy donors. J was trimmed by 5 bases and V by 0 bases; bases with no gene match: 4. The CDR3 loop spans 14 amino acids. Germline loops: CDR1 SGDLS, CDR2 YYNGEE. About this clone itself: The antigen remains undetermined. This sample includes further DNA sequences coding for the same CDR3.

It was with 60 Vbeta and 13 Jbeta primers that the PCR ran. Clones were read by immunoSEQ multiplex PCR, and TCRdb kept only the in-frame ones, dropping some. Here the sample spans roughly 150,000 clones, almost 75% being singletons. Study results and caveats: Later analysis revealed greater clonal expansion in HLA-associated TCR beta chains than in equally common others. The classifier reportedly diagnosed cytomegalovirus status with high sensitivity and specificity. TCR beta V- and J-gene trimming, according to a later analysis, was linked to a missense DCLRE1C variant. Donors belonging to an Asian-associated ancestry cluster reportedly showed fewer N-insertions in productive TCRs than the roughly 680-donor mean, according to what a later analysis found.

V is TRBV9 and J is TRBJ2-7; the match to TRBD1 covers 8 bases. This TCR came from a young woman in good health and CMV-seropositive. Specimen: PBMCs. CDR3 DNA: TGTGCCAGCAGCGTAGGACAGGGGTATAACGAGCAGTACTTC. As protein: CASSVGQGYNEQYF.